Listed here is a single TCR beta chain. Its antigen remains unknown. The sample comes from a study of spatial heterogeneity in lung cancer. Findings and caveats of the study: Expanded alpha and beta TCR counts within tumors tracked tumor mutation counts.

TCRdb redid the calling of the 5' RACE reads with MiXCR, one entry per CDR3 protein. The sample consists of more than 9,500 distinct CDR3 sequences, roughly 14% of them appearing once. V shed 5 bases and J shed 1 base, with 8 bases lying between them. Germline loops: CDR1 DFQATT, CDR2 SNEGSKA (reference sequence). This CDR3 spans 12 amino acids. Time point described: sample taken at primary tumor resection. J is TRBJ1-1 and V is TRBV20-1; possibly TRBD1 for D (5 bases). The sequences come from lung tumor tissue, collected at surgery. This sequence was found in a male donor with early-stage non-small cell lung cancer. CDR3 nucleotide sequence: TGCAGTGCTTTTACAGGGAACACTGAAGCTTTCTTT. It is translated as CSAFTGNTEAFF.